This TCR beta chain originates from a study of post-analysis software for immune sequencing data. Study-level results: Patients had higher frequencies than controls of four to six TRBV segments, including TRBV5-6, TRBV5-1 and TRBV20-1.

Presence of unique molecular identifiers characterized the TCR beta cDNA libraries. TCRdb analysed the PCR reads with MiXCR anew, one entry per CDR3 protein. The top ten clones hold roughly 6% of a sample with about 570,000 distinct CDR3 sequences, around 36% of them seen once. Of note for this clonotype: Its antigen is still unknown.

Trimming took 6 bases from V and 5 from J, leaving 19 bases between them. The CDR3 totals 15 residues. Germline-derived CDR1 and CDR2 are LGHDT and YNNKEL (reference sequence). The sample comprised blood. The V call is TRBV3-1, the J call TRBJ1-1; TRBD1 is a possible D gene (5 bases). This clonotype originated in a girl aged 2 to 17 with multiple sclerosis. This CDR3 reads CASSSRHSGGTEAFF. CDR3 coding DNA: TGTGCCAGCAGTTCTCGACACTCGGGGGGGACTGAAGCTTTCTTT.